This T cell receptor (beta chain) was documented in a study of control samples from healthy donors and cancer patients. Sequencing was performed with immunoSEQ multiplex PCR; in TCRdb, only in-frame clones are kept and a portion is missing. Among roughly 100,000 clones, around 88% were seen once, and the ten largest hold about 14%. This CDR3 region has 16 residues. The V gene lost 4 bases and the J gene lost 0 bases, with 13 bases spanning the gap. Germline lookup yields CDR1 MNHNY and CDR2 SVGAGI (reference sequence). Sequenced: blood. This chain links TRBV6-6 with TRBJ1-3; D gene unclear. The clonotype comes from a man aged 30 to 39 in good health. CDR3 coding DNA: TGTGCCAGCAGTTTCCCGGGCCAGAGCTCTGGAAACACCATATATTTT. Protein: CASSFPGQSSGNTIYF.